These 27 T cell receptor beta chains share one sample of origin, sequenced in a study of cytomegalovirus exposure and HLA in healthy donors. The PCR employed 60 Vbeta primers together with 13 Jbeta primers. TCRdb's table, derived via immunoSEQ multiplex PCR, lists solely in-frame clones and lacks some. The table records about 180,000 clones, 75% to 85% of them present only once. The source material was PBMCs. These TCRs come from a girl aged 2 to 9 in good health and CMV-seropositive.

This clone appeared once. The V and J genes are TRBV7-8 and TRBJ2-7; possible D gene TRBD1, 5 bases. The germline V and J ends were trimmed by 5 bases and 1 base, with 15 bases remaining between them. This CDR3 has 15 residues. Germline CDR1 and CDR2: SGHVS and FQNEAQ. This chain's CDR3 is CASSNTGRISYEQYF. The CDR3 nucleotides are TGTGCCAGCAGCAATACAGGTCGGATATCCTACGAGCAGTACTTC.

The V and J genes are TRBV5-1 and TRBJ1-6; D gene ambiguous. This CDR3 spans 17 amino acids. V was pared by 3 bases and J by 11 bases, with 24 bases between. CDR1 and CDR2 from the germline V gene are SGHRS and YFSETQ. The CDR3 is CASSSIPLGEAIPPLHF. The CDR3 DNA reads as TGCGCCAGCAGCTCAATACCTCTGGGAGAGGCCATTCCACCCCTCCACTTT.

This chain links TRBV11-2 with TRBJ1-2; D gene uncertain. This CDR3 region has 12 residues. V shed 3 bases and J shed 4 bases, with 6 bases lying between them. The germline CDR1 and CDR2 sequences are SGHAT and FQNNGV. In DNA, the CDR3 is TGTGCCAGCAGCTTGGGCCTCTATGGCTACACCTTC. It translates to CASSLGLYGYTF.

The genes are TRBV14 and TRBJ2-3; TRBD2 agrees at 12 bases. The V gene end was trimmed by 4 bases and the J gene end by 0 bases; junction bases not matched to a gene: 2. This CDR3 is built from 16 residues. Germline V lookup: CDR1 SGHDN, CDR2 FVKESK. DNA of the CDR3: TGTGCCAGCAGCCCTAGCGGGGGGGCAAGCACAGATACGCAGTATTTT. Translation: CASSPSGGASTDTQYF.

The CDR3 DNA reads TGCAGCGTAAGACAGGGACGGACAAAAAACATTCAGTACTTC. It encodes CSVRQGRTKNIQYF. The chain carries TRBV29-1 and TRBJ2-4, with 7 nucleotides matching TRBD1. The germline V gene has CDR1 SQVTM and CDR2 ANQGSEA. J lost 4 bases, V lost 6 bases, and 9 bases had no gene match. CDR3 length: 14 residues.

This sequence joins TRBV7-3 and TRBJ2-7; 9 bases fit TRBD2. This CDR3 comprises 15 residues. The germline gives CDR1 SGHTA, CDR2 FQGTGA. Germline trimming cut 0 bases from V and 6 bases from J; bases unmatched to any gene: 6. In DNA form, the CDR3 reads TGTGCCAGCAGCTTAACCGGGACTAGCAGGGGCGAGCAGTACTTC. Its protein is CASSLTGTSRGEQYF.

This chain links TRBV27 with TRBJ2-2, with 12 bases aligning to TRBD2. The CDR3 sequence is 16 residues long. Trimming took 3 bases from V and 6 from J; bases not matched to a gene: 5. Germline CDR1 reads MNHEY; CDR2 reads SMNVEV (reference sequence). The CDR3 protein is CASSLRTSGMAGELFF. CDR3 bases: TGTGCCAGCAGTTTGCGGACTAGCGGGATGGCCGGGGAGCTGTTTTTT.

The chain is built from TRBV14 and TRBJ2-7; a possible D gene is TRBD1 (5 bases). The CDR3 spans 13 residues. Per germline, CDR1 SGHDN and CDR2 FVKESK. V was shortened by 4 bases and J by 4 bases, with 11 bases between the two germline ends. As DNA, the CDR3 is TGTGCCAGCAGCCGAATCGACAGTTACGAGCAGTACTTC. Encoded protein: CASSRIDSYEQYF.

In this sample, this clone turned up once. V is TRBV5-6 and J is TRBJ2-7; 7 nucleotides line up with TRBD2. Trimming removed 0 bases from V and 6 bases from J; junction bases left unmatched: 12. CDR3 length: 16 residues. The germline gives CDR1 SGHDT, CDR2 YYEEEE. In DNA, the CDR3 is TGTGCCAGCAGCTTGGCGACTGGGGGGGATCGAGCCGAGCAGTACTTC. It yields the protein CASSLATGGDRAEQYF.

This rearrangement joins TRBV18 to TRBJ2-2; D gene ambiguous. The germline gives CDR1 KGHSH, CDR2 LQKENI. CDR3 length equals 12 residues. V shed 4 bases and J shed 3 bases, with 3 bases lying between them. The CDR3 loop reads CASSLDTGELFF. Here the CDR3 DNA reads TGTGCCAGCTCACTCGACACCGGGGAGCTGTTTTTT.

This chain links TRBV5-1 with TRBJ2-3; the D gene is possibly TRBD1 (6 bases). The CDR3 is 13 amino acids. V was pared by 4 bases and J by 3 bases, with 9 bases between. Looked up from germline, CDR1 is SGHRS and CDR2 is YFSETQ. The CDR3 DNA sequence: TGCGCCAGCAGCCCGCAGGGGACAGATACGCAGTATTTT. The encoded protein is CASSPQGTDTQYF.

CDR3 region: CASSFLGSSPLHF. DNA of the CDR3: TGTGCCAGCAGTTTCCTTGGTAGTTCACCCCTCCACTTT. The V gene is TRBV27, the J gene TRBJ1-6; D gene uncertain. This CDR3 has 13 residues. Trimming removed 3 bases from V and 9 bases from J, with 9 bases in between. Per the germline V gene, CDR1 is MNHEY and CDR2 is SMNVEV (reference sequence).

The V and J genes are TRBV23-1 and TRBJ2-7, with 10 bases identical to TRBD1. TRBV23-1 is reported as an ORF; its role is uncertain. Trimming took 8 bases from V and 2 from J; bases not matched to a gene: 12. The CDR3 runs 16 residues. This chain's CDR3 is CASGSIRQGATYEQYF. CDR3 sequence (DNA): TGCGCCAGCGGATCGATTCGACAGGGGGCCACCTACGAGCAGTACTTC.

J is TRBJ2-2 and V is TRBV7-6; 8 bases are a match to TRBD2. Germline loops: CDR1 SGHVS, CDR2 FNYEAQ. The ends lost 5 bases at V and 5 bases at J; junction bases unmatched: 10. The CDR3 runs 16 residues. CDR3 sequence (DNA): TGTGCCAGCAGCGACCCGCCGGGAGGGGGGACCGGGGAGCTGTTTTTT. As protein: CASSDPPGGGTGELFF.

The gene calls are TRBV12-5 and TRBJ2-1; D perhaps matches TRBD2 (5 bases). V was pared by 2 bases and J by 3 bases, with 8 bases between. There are 14 residues in the CDR3. Germline CDR1 reads LGHNT; CDR2 reads FRNRAP. CDR3 sequence reads: CASGLRRDYNEQFF. The CDR3, as DNA: TGTGCTAGTGGTTTGCGCCGGGACTACAATGAGCAGTTCTTC.

CDR3: CASGSGALHF. CDR3 DNA sequence: TGTGCCAGTGGTTCTGGAGCCCTCCACTTT. The V and J genes are TRBV6-6 and TRBJ1-6; D is ambiguous. The CDR3 has 10 residues. CDR1 and CDR2 (germline): MNHNY, SVGAGI (reference sequence). V lost 9 bases to trimming and J lost 14 bases, with 11 bases between them.

The genes are TRBV30 and TRBJ2-2, with 10 positions matching TRBD2. Germline CDR1 GTSNPN, CDR2 SVGIG (reference sequence). J was trimmed by 7 bases and V by 0 bases; bases with no gene match: 5. There are 15 residues in the CDR3. In DNA form, the CDR3 reads TGTGCCTGGAGTGTGATAGCGGGGGGTTTCGGGGAGCTGTTTTTT. Its translation: CAWSVIAGGFGELFF. Full variable domain (remainder filled in from reference TRBV30 and TRBJ2-2): SQTIHQWPATLVQPVGSPLSLECTVEGTSNPNLYWYRQAAGRGLQLLFYSVGIGQISSEVPQNLSASRPQDRQFILSSKKLLLSDSGFYLCAWSVIAGGFGELFFGEGSRLTVL.

The gene calls are TRBV30 and TRBJ2-3, with a possible D match to TRBD2 (7 bases). The CDR3 is made up of 14 amino acids. CDR1 GTSNPN and CDR2 SVGIG come from the germline V gene (reference sequence). V lost 3 bases to trimming and J lost 3 bases, with 13 bases between them. The DNA for the CDR3 is TGTGCCTGGAGGACGGCGGGGGCAACAGATACGCAGTATTTT. Protein product: CAWRTAGATDTQYF. Based on the CDR3 plus reference TRBV30 and TRBJ2-3, the full variable domain is SQTIHQWPATLVQPVGSPLSLECTVEGTSNPNLYWYRQAAGRGLQLLFYSVGIGQISSEVPQNLSASRPQDRQFILSSKKLLLSDSGFYLCAWRTAGATDTQYFGPGTRLTVL.

The chain is built from TRBV2 and TRBJ1-5; 9 nucleotides match TRBD1. Trimming took 3 bases from V and 5 from J; bases not matched to a gene: 8. The CDR3 consists of 16 residues. CDR1 SNHLY and CDR2 FYNNEI come from the germline V gene. CDR3 in amino acids: CASSDFWTGADQPQHF. CDR3 bases: TGTGCCAGCAGTGACTTCTGGACAGGGGCGGATCAGCCCCAGCATTTT.

V usage is TRBV7-2 and J usage is TRBJ2-1; tentative D call: TRBD2 (7 bases). Germline assignment: CDR1 SGHTA and CDR2 FQGNSA. The CDR3 totals 19 residues. Trimming took off 7 bases at V and 0 bases at J, with 25 bases between the two ends. The CDR3 protein is CASTKRAGALSSSYNEQFF. The CDR3 coding sequence is TGTGCCAGCACCAAAAGGGCGGGGGCCCTAAGTAGCTCCTACAATGAGCAGTTCTTC.

This chain uses TRBV2 with TRBJ2-1; a possible D gene is TRBD1 (6 bases). With 4 bases removed from V and 2 bases from J, the gap between germline ends came to 12 bases. This CDR3 region has 15 residues. Germline V CDR1 and CDR2: SNHLY, FYNNEI. CDR3 nucleotides: TGTGCCAGCAGTGTAGGACAGTCGACCTACAATGAGCAGTTCTTC. This gives the protein CASSVGQSTYNEQFF.

V is TRBV13 and J is TRBJ2-3, with D possibly being TRBD2 (6 bases). The CDR3 consists of 14 residues. The germline V and J ends were trimmed by 1 base and 4 bases, with 9 bases remaining between them. CDR1 and CDR2 from the germline V gene are PRHDT and FYEKMQ (reference sequence). CDR3 sequence (DNA): TGTGCCAGCAGCTTAGTAGCGGTCCCAGATACGCAGTATTTT. This gives the protein CASSLVAVPDTQYF.

The chain carries TRBV5-1 and TRBJ2-1, with D perhaps matching TRBD2 (6 bases). Trimming cost V 2 bases and J 6 bases, with 15 bases left between them. Germline CDR1 reads SGHRS; CDR2 reads YFSETQ. This CDR3 is 15 amino acids long. The DNA for the CDR3 is TGCGCCAGCAGCTTAGGAGGGGCCATGGGCAATGAGCAGTTCTTC. This encodes CASSLGGAMGNEQFF.

This chain links TRBV30 with TRBJ1-1; a weak D match, TRBD1 (5 bases). V was pared by 8 bases and J by 3 bases, with 16 bases between. The germline V gene encodes CDR1 GTSNPN and CDR2 SVGIG (reference sequence). The CDR3 consists of 13 residues. CDR3 amino acids: CATGGVAYTEAFF. The CDR3 coding sequence is TGTGCCACCGGAGGGGTAGCATACACTGAAGCTTTCTTT. Combining the CDR3 with reference TRBV30 and TRBJ1-1 gives the whole variable domain SQTIHQWPATLVQPVGSPLSLECTVEGTSNPNLYWYRQAAGRGLQLLFYSVGIGQISSEVPQNLSASRPQDRQFILSSKKLLLSDSGFYLCATGGVAYTEAFFGQGTRLTVV.

The chain recombines TRBV10-3 with TRBJ2-4; perhaps TRBD2 as D (7 bases). The length of the CDR3 is 16 residues. The V gene's germline CDR1 is ENHRY and CDR2 SYGVKD. V was shortened by 3 bases and J by 1 base, with 13 bases between the two germline ends. CDR3 bases: TGTGCCATCAGTGATACAGGGAGGGCCGCCAAAAACATTCAGTACTTC. Translating it yields CAISDTGRAAKNIQYF.

In DNA form, the CDR3 reads TGCGCCAGCGGTTCGTTGTCCCCGCCACGGAATGAGCAGTTCTTC. It codes for CASGSLSPPRNEQFF. The genes are TRBV10-2 and TRBJ2-1, with D unclear. The germline CDR1 and CDR2 sequences are WSHSY and SAAADI. Trimming stripped 8 bases from V and 7 bases from J, with 21 bases between. The CDR3 spans 15 residues.

This chain links TRBV7-9 with TRBJ2-5, with a weak D call TRBD2 (6 bases). The V and J ends lost 1 base and 5 bases respectively, with 23 bases between them. Looked up from germline, CDR1 is SEHNR and CDR2 is FQNEAQ (reference sequence). This CDR3 contains 18 residues. The CDR3 DNA sequence: TGTGCCAGCAGCTTAGTAAAGCGGAGCGGGCCTGAGGGGGAGACCCAGTACTTC. Translation: CASSLVKRSGPEGETQYF.